This passage covers 15 T cell receptor beta chains from one sample sequenced in a study of cytomegalovirus exposure and HLA in healthy donors (dated by TCRdb to about 2017). The library was produced with the immunoSEQ multiplex PCR assay. The multiplex PCR relied on a mix of 60 forward primers for TCR Vbeta segments and 13 reverse primers for TCR Jbeta segments. TCRdb obtained this table from immuneACCESS and retained in-frame rearrangements with V and J assigned. These tables miss some clones; where compared with another copy, unresolved V genes account for less than half of the shortfall, and the remainder is unexplained. The sample table holds around 180,000 clones, of which roughly 77% were seen once. Of the sample, roughly 1.4% falls within the top ten clones. The specimen sequenced was PBMCs. The receptors were sampled from a woman in her forties or fifties in good health and CMV-seronegative.

This rearrangement joins TRBV5-1 to TRBJ2-1, with 7 bases matching TRBD2. The germline gives CDR1 SGHRS, CDR2 YFSETQ. The CDR3 covers 15 residues. The V and J ends lost 2 bases and 8 bases, in that order; junction bases with no gene match: 10. The CDR3 DNA is TGCGCCAGCAGCTTTGAACAGCGGGATAGGGATGAGCAGTTCTTC. Its translation: CASSFEQRDRDEQFF.

The chain has TRBV27 and TRBJ1-1; no clear D gene. Trimming cost V 7 bases and J 3 bases, with 24 bases left between them. The CDR3 runs 17 residues. From germline, CDR1 is MNHEY and CDR2 SMNVEV (reference sequence). CDR3 DNA: TGTGCCAGCACCCCTACGAGAGGTCCGGGGATACACACTGAAGCTTTCTTT. Translation gives CASTPTRGPGIHTEAFF.

The gene calls are TRBV7-2 and TRBJ2-7; 7 bases are a match to TRBD2. Germline V CDR1 and CDR2: SGHTA, FQGNSA. V lost 5 bases, J lost 0 bases, and 10 bases stayed unmatched. The CDR3 runs 16 residues. DNA of the CDR3: TGTGCCAGCAGCCGATCACTAGCGACGAGCTCCTACGAGCAGTACTTC. Its protein product is CASSRSLATSSYEQYF.

The chain combines TRBV18 with TRBJ2-3; TRBD2 agrees at 11 bases. Germline-derived CDR1 and CDR2 are KGHSH and LQKENI. J was trimmed by 3 bases and V by 0 bases; bases with no gene match: 2. The CDR3 totals 16 residues. The CDR3 sequence is CASSPPASGRTDTQYF. In nucleotides, the CDR3 is TGTGCCAGCTCACCACCGGCTAGCGGGAGGACAGATACGCAGTATTTT.

The genes are TRBV30 and TRBJ2-7, with D perhaps matching TRBD1 (6 bases). CDR3 length: 14 amino acids. CDR1 GTSNPN and CDR2 SVGIG come from the germline V gene (reference sequence). Trimming took off 0 bases at V and 2 bases at J, with 11 bases between the two ends. The CDR3 DNA reads TGTGCCTGGAGTGTACGAGGGGGACCCTACGAGCAGTACTTC. It is translated as CAWSVRGGPYEQYF.

The chain is built from TRBV6-5 and TRBJ1-4, with 10 bases identical to TRBD1. The CDR3 runs 16 residues. CDR1 and CDR2 (germline): MNHEY, SVGAGI. The J segment lost 4 bases and the V segment lost 4 bases, leaving 6 bases of the junction unmatched. The CDR3 DNA reads as TGTGCCAGCAGTTCTTTGACAGGGGGCCTTAATGAAAAACTGTTTTTT. Translating it yields CASSSLTGGLNEKLFF.

This chain joins TRBV5-4 and TRBJ1-4; D is unresolved. Germline-derived CDR1 and CDR2 are SGHNT and YYREEE (reference sequence). Trimming took 4 bases from V and 7 from J, leaving 17 bases between them. This CDR3 has 15 residues. The CDR3, as DNA: TGTGCCAGCAGCCCCATCGGGGAGGAGGGTGAAAAACTGTTTTTT. It codes for CASSPIGEEGEKLFF. The variable domain in full, completed from reference TRBV5-4 and TRBJ1-4, reads ETGVTQSPTHLIKTRGQQVTLRCSSQSGHNTVSWYQQALGQGPQFIFQYYREEENGRGNFPPRFSGLQFPNYSSELNVNALELDDSALYLCASSPIGEEGEKLFFGSGTQLSVL.

The chain employs TRBV29-1 and TRBJ1-6; TRBD1 matches at 9 bases. The J segment lost 7 bases and the V segment lost 4 bases, leaving 2 bases of the junction unmatched. The CDR3 spans 13 residues. CDR1 SQVTM and CDR2 ANQGSEA come from the germline V gene. For the CDR3, the DNA is TGCAGCGTTGGGGGGACAGGGAATTCACCCCTCCACTTT. This translates into CSVGGTGNSPLHF. Using reference TRBV29-1 and TRBJ1-6 for the parts outside the CDR3, the full variable domain is SAVISQKPSRDICQRGTSLTIQCQVDSQVTMMFWYRQQPGQSLTLIATANQGSEATYESGFVIDKFPISRPNLTFSTLTVSNMSPEDSSIYLCSVGGTGNSPLHFGNGTRLTVT.

The chain recombines TRBV6-5 with TRBJ2-5; no definite D call. CDR1 MNHEY and CDR2 SVGAGI come from the germline V gene. Trimming removed 0 bases at V and 1 base at J, with 6 bases between. The CDR3 is 14 residues long. The CDR3 bases are TGTGCCAGCAGTTACTCGGCAGTCCAAGAGACCCAGTACTTC. Its translation: CASSYSAVQETQYF.

The chain links TRBV18 to TRBJ2-6, with TRBD1 matching 8 bases. Germline CDR1 KGHSH, CDR2 LQKENI. This CDR3 has 19 residues. The trim removed 3 bases at V and 3 bases at J, leaving 13 bases unmatched. The CDR3 DNA reads TGTGCCAGCTCACCCCTACTCGGACAGGGACCGCGTGGGGCCAACGTCCTGACTTTC. Residues: CASSPLLGQGPRGANVLTF.

This clone was observed a handful of times. The chain couples TRBV28 to TRBJ1-1; TRBD1 agrees at 8 bases. The CDR3 loop spans 13 amino acids. Trimming took 5 bases from V and 9 from J; bases not matched to a gene: 8. CDR1 is MDHEN, CDR2 SYDVKM, per germline. The CDR3 region has the DNA TGTGCCAGCAGTAGATCAGGGGGCGATCAAGCTTTCTTT. Translation gives CASSRSGGDQAFF.

In its sample, this clone was seen once. V usage is TRBV18 and J usage is TRBJ2-7; D may be TRBD1 (6 bases). The CDR3 totals 14 residues. Trimming left V 3 bases short and J 0 bases short, with 9 bases between. Germline V gene data show CDR1 as KGHSH and CDR2 as LQKENI. CDR3 in DNA: TGTGCCAGCTCACCCACAGGGACCTCCTACGAGCAGTACTTC. Encoded protein: CASSPTGTSYEQYF.

This clone occurred a few times. The chain has TRBV5-1 and TRBJ2-2, with no clear D. Deletions cut 5 bases from V and 1 base from J, with 9 bases between. The CDR3 is 14 residues long. Germline assignment: CDR1 SGHRS and CDR2 YFSETQ. CDR3 sequence: CASRETLNTGELFF. The DNA of the CDR3 is TGCGCCAGCAGAGAGACATTGAACACCGGGGAGCTGTTTTTT.

J is TRBJ2-1 and V is TRBV28; a possible D gene is TRBD2 (5 bases). In germline, CDR1 is MDHEN, CDR2 SYDVKM. V lost 6 bases, J lost 9 bases, and 15 bases lay in between. The CDR3 extends over 13 amino acids. The CDR3 here is CASRREFLSEQFF. The DNA for the CDR3 is TGTGCCAGCAGGAGGGAGTTTCTTAGTGAGCAGTTCTTC.

The chain carries TRBV4-3 and TRBJ1-1; maybe TRBD1 (6 bases). Germline V CDR1 and CDR2: LGHNA, YSLEER. The CDR3 consists of 15 residues. The germline V and J ends were trimmed by 9 bases and 1 base, with 18 bases remaining between them. DNA for the CDR3: TGCGCCAGTCGCCTCATGGCAGGGGCGAACACTGAAGCTTTCTTT. It yields the protein CASRLMAGANTEAFF.